A single sample gave rise to the 8 T cell receptor beta chains below, sequenced in a study of cytomegalovirus exposure and HLA in healthy donors (dated by TCRdb to 2015 to 2018). Libraries were prepared through the immunoSEQ multiplex PCR assay. For the multiplex PCR, a mixture combining 60 forward primers for TCR Vbeta segments and 13 reverse primers for TCR Jbeta segments was used. What TCRdb holds here is the immuneACCESS table cut down to in-frame rearrangements. Part of the clones is not present; checked against another copy, under half of the missing clones reflect an unresolved V gene, and the others are unexplained. In all, the sample holds approximately 100,000 clones, and under 85% of those were seen once. Clones ranked in the top ten supply approximately 2% of the sample. Sequencing was done on a sample of PBMCs. These receptors all come from a woman aged 35 to 49 in good health and CMV-seronegative.

CDR3 in DNA: TGTGCCAGCAGCTTAGAAGACAGGGGGTATTTATCCCTCACAGATACGCAGTATTTT. Its protein product is CASSLEDRGYLSLTDTQYF. The V and J genes are TRBV7-6 and TRBJ2-3; 9 bases line up with TRBD1. Losses at the gene ends were 1 base for V and 2 bases for J; bases not matched to a gene: 13. Germline V gene sequence: CDR1 SGHVS, CDR2 FNYEAQ. The CDR3 spans 19 residues.

This chain joins TRBV19 and TRBJ2-3, with 8 positions matching TRBD2. The CDR3 has 14 residues. Germline lookup yields CDR1 LNHDA and CDR2 SQIVND (reference sequence). V lost 5 bases, J lost 5 bases, and 6 bases stayed unmatched. The CDR3 DNA is TGTGCCAGTAGTGATAGCGGGGCGGGAGATACGCAGTATTTT. It translates to CASSDSGAGDTQYF.

The rearrangement links TRBV7-2 to TRBJ2-7, with 8 nucleotides matching TRBD1. The CDR3 extends over 14 amino acids. The V gene end was trimmed by 4 bases and the J gene end by 3 bases; junction bases not matched to a gene: 5. CDR1 and CDR2 (germline): SGHTA, FQGNSA. The CDR3 DNA reads TGTGCCAGCAGCTCACAGGGGGGAGTCTACGAGCAGTACTTC. It specifies CASSSQGGVYEQYF. The whole variable domain, remainder taken from reference TRBV7-2 and TRBJ2-7, is GAGVSQSPSNKVTEKGKDVELRCDPISGHTALYWYRQSLGQGLEFLIYFQGNSAPDKSGLPSDRFSAERTGGSVSTLTIQRTQQEDSAVYLCASSSQGGVYEQYFGPGTRLTVT.

This chain uses TRBV27 with TRBJ2-5, with TRBD2 as a possible D gene (7 bases). There are 15 residues in the CDR3. V lost 5 bases, J lost 6 bases, and 19 bases lay in between. CDR1 and CDR2 from the germline V gene are MNHEY and SMNVEV (reference sequence). The DNA for the CDR3 is TGTGCCAGCAGTCCTCGGGGGGCCTATAGAAAGACCCAGTACTTC. Translating it yields CASSPRGAYRKTQYF.

The genes are TRBV29-1 and TRBJ2-5; TRBD1 matches at 7 bases. The J call is doubtful: the DNA matches TRBJ2-7 better. CDR3 length: 11 residues. Germline values: CDR1 SQVTM, CDR2 ANQGSEA. In DNA form, the CDR3 reads TGCAGCGTTGAGCAGGGGGACGAGCAGTACTTC. It encodes CSVEQGDEQYF.

V gene TRBV5-4 combines with J gene TRBJ2-1; TRBD2 is a possible D gene (5 bases). V was trimmed by 3 bases and J by 10 bases, leaving 23 bases between them. The CDR3 extends over 16 amino acids. Germline-derived CDR1 and CDR2 are SGHNT and YYREEE (reference sequence). CDR3 sequence: CASSSRVPSPDPEQFF. The CDR3 region has the DNA TGTGCCAGCAGCTCGCGGGTCCCCTCTCCTGATCCGGAGCAGTTCTTC.

The chain recombines TRBV19 with TRBJ1-1, with TRBD1 matching 7 bases. CDR3 size: 18 residues. Trimming cost V 3 bases and J 1 base; bases outside gene matches: 14. Per the germline V gene, CDR1 is LNHDA and CDR2 is SQIVND (reference sequence). This chain's CDR3 is CASSIWVERGQENTEAFF. The CDR3, as DNA: TGTGCCAGTAGTATCTGGGTTGAGAGGGGGCAAGAGAACACTGAAGCTTTCTTT.

A few counts support this clone. This rearrangement joins TRBV9 to TRBJ2-2; D gene uncertain. Looked up from germline, CDR1 is SGDLS and CDR2 is YYNGEE. V lost 0 bases and J 6 bases, leaving 12 bases between the germline ends. The CDR3 loop spans 15 amino acids. The CDR3 region is CASSVGSTRAGELFF. The CDR3 DNA reads TGTGCCAGCAGCGTAGGATCGACCCGGGCCGGGGAGCTGTTTTTT.